The T cell receptor beta chain under discussion was sequenced for a study of T cell repertoires in cytomegalovirus infection. Study in general: Evidence of both CMV infection and a matching HLA type came from public TCR beta signatures.

Study outcomes and limitations: Ex vivo, HLA-C-restricted CMV-specific TCR beta clonotypes prevailed over the rest of the response. Cumulated frequencies of public TCR beta families served to identify carriers of CMV plus the relevant HLA.

TCRdb called the reads again in MiXCR, with one record for every CDR3 protein. This table has around 740,000 distinct CDR3 sequences, 35% appearing once. About this clonotype: The antigen is not known.

Unmatched junction bases numbered 19, after V lost 5 bases and J lost 0 bases. The germline CDR1 and CDR2 sequences are SGHAT and FQDESV (reference sequence). The CDR3 covers 19 residues. The sequencing input was PBMCs. The origin of this receptor is a human donor in good health (CMV status not recorded). Some clones in this sample may be carry-over from other donors' samples. This rearrangement joins TRBV11-1 to TRBJ2-7, with 7 bases matching TRBD1. CDR3: CASSKGTGQLLRSSYEQYF. For the CDR3, the DNA is TGTGCCAGCAGCAAGGGAACGGGACAGCTACTGAGGAGCTCCTACGAGCAGTACTTC.